This is a list of T cell receptor beta chains from one sample in a study of blood T cells in healthy people across ages. TCRdb fed the 5' RACE reads into MiXCR, producing one record per CDR3 protein. The sample holds about 730,000 distinct CDR3 sequences; roughly 47% are singletons and the top ten take approximately 22%. Sequencing used blood. The receptors derive from a woman aged 60-75 years in good health. Both conserved end residues are part of each CDR3. A D gene is named only where the DNA matches it firmly. Only some rows state a clone size, as once, few, many or a class for expanded clones.

V	size	length	D	J	DNA	CDR3
TRBV7-9	few	11	NA	TRBJ1-4	TGTGCCAGCAGTAAGAATGAAAAACTGTTTTTT	CASSKNEKLFF
TRBV29-1	many	13	TRBD1	TRBJ2-1	TGCAGCGCTTCCAGGACAGGGACCAATGAGCAGTTCTTC	CSASRTGTNEQFF
TRBV28	NA	13	NA	TRBJ1-2	TGTGCCCTAACGAAGGACAGAGGCTATGGCTACACCTTC	CALTKDRGYGYTF
TRBV3-1	NA	16	TRBD2	TRBJ2-2	TGTGCCAGCAGCCCCGTTGGGGGGGGGAACACCGGGGAGCTGTTTTTT	CASSPVGGGNTGELFF
TRBV9	many	12	NA	TRBJ2-3	TGTGCCAGCAGCAGCCCTCCAGATACGCAGTATTTT	CASSSPPDTQYF
TRBV20-1	many	12	NA	TRBJ2-7	TGCAGTGCTTCGGACGGATCCTACGAGCAGTACTTC	CSASDGSYEQYF
TRBV25-1	NA	13	NA	TRBJ2-1	TGTGCCAGCAGTGAATCAGGGTACAATGAGCAGTTATTC	CASSESGYNEQLF
TRBV7-2	few	13	NA	TRBJ2-7	TGTGCCAGCAGCTCCAGCATACTACGCGAGCAGTACTTC	CASSSSILREQYF
TRBV28	NA	11	NA	TRBJ2-1	TGTACCAGCAGTTTGTTCAATGAGCAGTTCTTC	CTSSLFNEQFF
TRBV7-9	NA	17	TRBD1	TRBJ2-3	TGTGCCAGCAGCAGCTCACAGGGGGCGGTTTACGCAGATACGCAGTATTTT	CASSSSQGAVYADTQYF
TRBV29-1	NA	17	TRBD2	TRBJ2-3	TGCAGCGTTGATGGTCGCCGGCGGGGGGCCTCCCCAGATACGCAGTATTTT	CSVDGRRRGASPDTQYF